The subject of this entry is one T cell receptor (beta chain). The CDR3 has 16 amino acids. Trimming pared 0 bases from V and 0 bases from J, leaving 13 bases between. Germline lookup yields CDR1 SGHRS and CDR2 YFSETQ. The protocol was immunoSEQ multiplex PCR, while the TCRdb copy is restricted to in-frame clones and leaves out a portion. The table lists more than 250,000 clones, 80% to 90% of them singletons. These data come from a study of blood T cell repertoires in COVID-19. Sequencing input: PBMCs or T cells enriched from blood (not recorded which). The genes are TRBV5-1 and TRBJ2-7; D might be TRBD2 (6 bases). The TCR sequence derives from a woman aged 25 to 39 who had recovered from COVID-19. CDR3 residues: CASSLGSSGPSYEQYF. The CDR3 DNA sequence: TGCGCCAGCAGCTTGGGGAGCAGCGGGCCCTCCTACGAGCAGTACTTC.